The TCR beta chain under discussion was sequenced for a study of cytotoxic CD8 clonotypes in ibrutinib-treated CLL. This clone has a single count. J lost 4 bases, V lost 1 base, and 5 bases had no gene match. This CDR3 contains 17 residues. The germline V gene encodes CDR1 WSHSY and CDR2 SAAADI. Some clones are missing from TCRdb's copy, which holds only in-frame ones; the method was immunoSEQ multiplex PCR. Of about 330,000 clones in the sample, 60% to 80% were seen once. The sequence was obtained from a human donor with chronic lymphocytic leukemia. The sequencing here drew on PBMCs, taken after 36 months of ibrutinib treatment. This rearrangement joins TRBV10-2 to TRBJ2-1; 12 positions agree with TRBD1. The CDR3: CASSEWGQGASYNEQFF. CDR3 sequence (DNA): TGCGCCAGCAGTGAGTGGGGACAGGGGGCTTCATACAATGAGCAGTTCTTC.